This passage covers 9 T cell receptor beta chains from one sample sequenced in a study of T-cell memory formation after mild COVID-19. One entry per CDR3 protein results from TCRdb running MiXCR on the 5' RACE reads. Found here are 470,000 or so distinct CDR3 sequences, around a sixth of them singletons; the top ten hold around 12%. The sequenced sample was PBMCs or a T cell subset sorted from them (not recorded which). These receptors were obtained from an adult woman who had mild COVID-19 (a few samples of this study predate the infection). Cell type and time point are not known.

This chain uses TRBV7-9 with TRBJ1-4; TRBD1 matches 8 bases. The junction had 2 bases not matched to a gene; V was cut back by 5 bases and J by 3 bases. Germline CDR1 and CDR2: SEHNR and FQNEAQ (reference sequence). The CDR3 spans 14 residues. In DNA, the CDR3 is TGTGCCAGCAGCCCGACAGGGGCTAATGAAAAACTGTTTTTT. Encoded protein: CASSPTGANEKLFF.

This clonotype was found a few times. J is TRBJ1-2 and V is TRBV15; D is possibly TRBD1 (5 bases). CDR3 length equals 14 residues. Germline CDR1 LNHNV, CDR2 YYDKDF (reference sequence). The germline V and J ends were trimmed by 0 bases and 4 bases, with 9 bases remaining between them. The CDR3 region is CATSREGAVYGYTF. CDR3 nucleotides: TGTGCCACCAGCAGAGAAGGGGCTGTCTATGGCTACACCTTC.

This clonotype was detected many times. CDR3 protein: CASSTVPGTNTGELFF. CDR3 in DNA: TGCGCCAGCAGCACTGTTCCAGGCACCAACACCGGGGAGCTGTTTTTT. V and J are TRBV5-1 and TRBJ2-2; no definite D call. CDR1 is SGHRS, CDR2 YFSETQ, per germline. This CDR3 has 16 residues. Trimming pared 4 bases from V and 2 bases from J, leaving 15 bases between. The full variable domain, its missing parts supplied by reference TRBV5-1 and TRBJ2-2, is KAGVTQTPRYLIKTRGQQVTLSCSPISGHRSVSWYQQTPGQGLQFLFEYFSETQRNKGNFPGRFSGRQFSNSRSEMNVSTLELGDSALYLCASSTVPGTNTGELFFGEGSRLTVL.

Only a few counts were recorded for this clonotype. The chain links TRBV4-1 to TRBJ2-5; 8 nucleotides line up with TRBD2. Germline lookup yields CDR1 MGHRA and CDR2 YSYEKL. This CDR3 is 13 amino acids long. The ends lost 8 bases at V and 4 bases at J; junction bases unmatched: 6. The CDR3 loop reads CASGGGPGETQYF. CDR3 in DNA: TGCGCCAGCGGCGGGGGGCCGGGAGAGACCCAGTACTTC.

J is TRBJ1-2 and V is TRBV29-1; TRBD1 matches 10 bases. V lost 5 bases and J lost 2; bases outside the gene matches: 2. The length of the CDR3 is 13 residues. Germline CDR1 and CDR2: SQVTM and ANQGSEA. The CDR3 sequence: CSVRQGANYGYTF. The CDR3 region has the DNA TGCAGCGTTCGACAGGGGGCAAACTATGGCTACACCTTC.

The chain carries TRBV24-1 and TRBJ1-1; D ambiguous. The germline gives CDR1 KGHDR, CDR2 SFDVKD. Trimming took 1 base from V and 12 from J, leaving 8 bases between them. The CDR3 contains 11 residues. The CDR3: CATSDFKKSFF. The DNA of the CDR3 is TGTGCCACCAGTGATTTTAAGAAGTCTTTCTTT.

J is TRBJ2-3 and V is TRBV19; 13 positions agree with TRBD2. The CDR3 loop spans 16 amino acids. The J segment lost 6 bases and the V segment lost 3 bases, leaving 6 bases of the junction unmatched. CDR1 LNHDA and CDR2 SQIVND come from the germline V gene (reference sequence). CDR3 in DNA: TGTGCCAGTAGTATGTGGACTAGCGGGAGCCCTGATACGCAGTATTTT. This gives the protein CASSMWTSGSPDTQYF.

This clonotype was counted between two and nine times. The chain combines TRBV13 with TRBJ1-5, with D possibly being TRBD1 (6 bases). Germline V gene lookup returns CDR1 PRHDT and CDR2 FYEKMQ (reference sequence). The CDR3 is made up of 14 amino acids. V was clipped by 3 bases and J by 8 bases, with 14 bases between them. The CDR3 bases are TGTGCCAGCAGCTTGACAGGAGGGTCGGAGCCCCAGCATTTT. This codes for CASSLTGGSEPQHF.

This clonotype occurred a few times. This chain connects TRBV10-3 to TRBJ2-3; a weak D match, TRBD1 (7 bases). Trimming removed 6 bases at V and 4 bases at J, with 11 bases between. Germline CDR1 is ENHRY and CDR2 is SYGVKD. The CDR3 totals 13 residues. The CDR3 DNA is TGTGCCATCAGCAGGGGGGATGCAGATACGCAGTATTTT. Protein product: CAISRGDADTQYF.